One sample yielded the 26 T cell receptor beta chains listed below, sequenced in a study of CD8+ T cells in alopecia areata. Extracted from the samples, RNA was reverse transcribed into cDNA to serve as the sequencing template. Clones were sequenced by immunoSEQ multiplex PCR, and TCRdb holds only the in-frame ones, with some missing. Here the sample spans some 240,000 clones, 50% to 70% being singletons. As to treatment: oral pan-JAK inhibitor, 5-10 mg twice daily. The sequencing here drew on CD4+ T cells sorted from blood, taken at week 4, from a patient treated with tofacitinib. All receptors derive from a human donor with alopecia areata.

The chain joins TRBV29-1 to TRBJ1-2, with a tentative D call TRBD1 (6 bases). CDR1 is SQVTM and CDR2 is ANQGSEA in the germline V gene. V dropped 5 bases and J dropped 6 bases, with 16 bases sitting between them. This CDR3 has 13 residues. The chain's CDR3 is CSVSGQYANGYTF. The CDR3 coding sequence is TGCAGCGTTTCAGGACAGTACGCTAATGGCTACACCTTC.

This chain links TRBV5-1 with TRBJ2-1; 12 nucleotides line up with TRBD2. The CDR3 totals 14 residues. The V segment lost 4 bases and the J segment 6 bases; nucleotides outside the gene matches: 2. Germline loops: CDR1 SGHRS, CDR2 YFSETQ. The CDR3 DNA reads TGCGCCAGCAGCGGGGGACTAGCGGGCAATGAGCAGTTCTTC. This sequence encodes CASSGGLAGNEQFF.

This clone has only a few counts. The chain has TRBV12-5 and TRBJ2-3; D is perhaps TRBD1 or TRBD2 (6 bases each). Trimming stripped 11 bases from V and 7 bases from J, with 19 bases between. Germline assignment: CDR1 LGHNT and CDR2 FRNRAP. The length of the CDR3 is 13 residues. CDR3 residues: CASSGALTNTQYF. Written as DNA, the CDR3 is TGTGCTTCATCGGGGGCACTCACTAATACGCAGTATTTT. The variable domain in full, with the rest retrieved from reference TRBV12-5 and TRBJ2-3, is DARVTQTPRHKVTEMGQEVTMRCQPILGHNTVFWYRQTMMQGLELLAYFRNRAPLDDSGMPKDRFSAEMPDATLATLKIQPSEPRDSAVYFCASSGALTNTQYFGPGTRLTVL.

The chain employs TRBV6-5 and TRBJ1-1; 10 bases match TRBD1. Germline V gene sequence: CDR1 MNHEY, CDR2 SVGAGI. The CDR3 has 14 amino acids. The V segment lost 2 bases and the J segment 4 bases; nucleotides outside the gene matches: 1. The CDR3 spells CASSYGTGVTEAFF. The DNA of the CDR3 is TGTGCCAGCAGTTACGGGACAGGGGTCACTGAAGCTTTCTTT.

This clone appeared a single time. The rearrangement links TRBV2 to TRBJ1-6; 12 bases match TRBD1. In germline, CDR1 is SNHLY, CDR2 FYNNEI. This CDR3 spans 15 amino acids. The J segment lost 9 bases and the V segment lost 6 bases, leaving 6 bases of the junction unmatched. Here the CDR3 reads CASRETGQGASPLHF. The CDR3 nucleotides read TGTGCCAGCAGAGAAACGGGACAGGGGGCTTCACCCCTCCACTTT.

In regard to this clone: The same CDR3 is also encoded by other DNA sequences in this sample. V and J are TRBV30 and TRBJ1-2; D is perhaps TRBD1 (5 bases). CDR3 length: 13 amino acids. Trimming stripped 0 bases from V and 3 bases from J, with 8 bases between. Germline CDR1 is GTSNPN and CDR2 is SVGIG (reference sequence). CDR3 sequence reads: CAWSVRGDYGYTF. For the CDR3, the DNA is TGTGCCTGGAGTGTACGAGGGGACTATGGCTACACCTTC.

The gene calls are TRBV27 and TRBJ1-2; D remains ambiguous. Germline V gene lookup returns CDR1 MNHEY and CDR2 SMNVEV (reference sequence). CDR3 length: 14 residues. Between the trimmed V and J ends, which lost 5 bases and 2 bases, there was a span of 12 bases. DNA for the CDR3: TGTGCCAGCAGTCCTATACACCTCAACTATGGCTACACCTTC. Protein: CASSPIHLNYGYTF.

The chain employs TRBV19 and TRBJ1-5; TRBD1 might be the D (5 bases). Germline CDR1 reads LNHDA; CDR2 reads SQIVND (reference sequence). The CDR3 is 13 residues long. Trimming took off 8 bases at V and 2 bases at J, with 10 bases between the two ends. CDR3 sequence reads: CASEVGGNQPQHF. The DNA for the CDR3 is TGTGCCAGTGAGGTGGGGGGCAATCAGCCCCAGCATTTT.

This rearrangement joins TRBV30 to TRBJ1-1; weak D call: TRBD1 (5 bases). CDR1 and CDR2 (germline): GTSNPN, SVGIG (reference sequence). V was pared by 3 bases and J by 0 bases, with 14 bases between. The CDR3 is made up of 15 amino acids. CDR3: CAWSGGGPLNTEAFF. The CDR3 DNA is TGTGCCTGGAGCGGGGGTGGGCCTCTGAACACTGAAGCTTTCTTT. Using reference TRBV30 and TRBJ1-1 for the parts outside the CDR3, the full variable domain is SQTIHQWPATLVQPVGSPLSLECTVEGTSNPNLYWYRQAAGRGLQLLFYSVGIGQISSEVPQNLSASRPQDRQFILSSKKLLLSDSGFYLCAWSGGGPLNTEAFFGQGTRLTVV.

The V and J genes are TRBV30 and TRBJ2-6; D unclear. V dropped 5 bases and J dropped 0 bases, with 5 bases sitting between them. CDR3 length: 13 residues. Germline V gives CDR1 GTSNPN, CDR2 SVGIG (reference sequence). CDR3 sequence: CAWGFSGANVLTF. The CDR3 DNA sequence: TGTGCCTGGGGGTTCTCTGGGGCCAACGTCCTGACTTTC.

The chain's CDR3 is CASTHGRGPYNEQFF. The CDR3 nucleotides read TGTGCCAGCACCCACGGGAGGGGGCCTTACAATGAGCAGTTCTTC. The chain couples TRBV27 to TRBJ2-1; TRBD2 might be the D (8 bases). Germline V CDR1 and CDR2: MNHEY, SMNVEV (reference sequence). The CDR3 totals 15 residues. The germline V and J ends were trimmed by 7 bases and 4 bases, with 17 bases remaining between them.

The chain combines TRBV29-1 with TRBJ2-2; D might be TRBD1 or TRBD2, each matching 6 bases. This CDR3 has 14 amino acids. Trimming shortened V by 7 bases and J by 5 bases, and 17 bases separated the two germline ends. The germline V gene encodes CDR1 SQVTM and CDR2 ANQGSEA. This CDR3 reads CSAEGDWQTGELFF. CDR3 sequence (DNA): TGCAGCGCTGAGGGGGACTGGCAAACCGGGGAGCTGTTTTTT.

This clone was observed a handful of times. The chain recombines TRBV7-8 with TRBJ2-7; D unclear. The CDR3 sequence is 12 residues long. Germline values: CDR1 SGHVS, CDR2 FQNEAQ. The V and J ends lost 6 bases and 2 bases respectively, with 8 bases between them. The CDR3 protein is CASSGETYEQYF. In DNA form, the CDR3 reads TGTGCCAGCAGTGGCGAGACCTACGAGCAGTACTTC.

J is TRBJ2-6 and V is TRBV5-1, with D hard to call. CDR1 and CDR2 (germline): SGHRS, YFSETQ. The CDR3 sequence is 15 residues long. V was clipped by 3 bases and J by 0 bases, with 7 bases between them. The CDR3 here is CASSYTSSGANVLTF. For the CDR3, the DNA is TGCGCCAGCAGCTACACAAGCTCTGGGGCCAACGTCCTGACTTTC.

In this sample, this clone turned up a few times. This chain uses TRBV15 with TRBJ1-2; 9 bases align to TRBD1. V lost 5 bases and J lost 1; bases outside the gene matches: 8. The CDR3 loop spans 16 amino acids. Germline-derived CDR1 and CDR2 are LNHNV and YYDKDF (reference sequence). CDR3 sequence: CATSSGQGYGNYGYTF. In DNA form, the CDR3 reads TGTGCCACCAGCTCGGGACAGGGATATGGTAACTATGGCTACACCTTC.

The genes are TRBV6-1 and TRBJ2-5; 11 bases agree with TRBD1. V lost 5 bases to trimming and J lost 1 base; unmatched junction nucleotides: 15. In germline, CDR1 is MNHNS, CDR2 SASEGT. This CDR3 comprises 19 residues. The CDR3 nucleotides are TGTGCCAGCAGTCAAGGACAGGGGGCGCGACTTCCGAGCCAAGAGACCCAGTACTTC. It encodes CASSQGQGARLPSQETQYF.

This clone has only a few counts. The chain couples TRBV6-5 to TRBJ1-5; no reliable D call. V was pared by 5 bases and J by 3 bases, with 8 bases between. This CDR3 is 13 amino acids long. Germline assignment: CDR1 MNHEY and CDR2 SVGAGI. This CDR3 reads CASSRTANQPQHF. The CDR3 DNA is TGTGCCAGCAGTCGGACTGCCAATCAGCCCCAGCATTTT.

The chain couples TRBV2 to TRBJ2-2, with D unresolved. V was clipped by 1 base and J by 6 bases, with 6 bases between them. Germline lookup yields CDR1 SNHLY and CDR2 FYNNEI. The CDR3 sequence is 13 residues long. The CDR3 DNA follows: TGTGCCAGCAGTGAAGGGTTACCCGGGGAGCTGTTTTTT. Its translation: CASSEGLPGELFF.

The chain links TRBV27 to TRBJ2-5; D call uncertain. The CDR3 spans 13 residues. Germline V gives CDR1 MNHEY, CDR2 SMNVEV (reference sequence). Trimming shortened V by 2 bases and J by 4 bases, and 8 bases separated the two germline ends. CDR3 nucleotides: TGTGCCAGCAGTTTAGGTATGGGAGAGACCCAGTACTTC. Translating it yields CASSLGMGETQYF.

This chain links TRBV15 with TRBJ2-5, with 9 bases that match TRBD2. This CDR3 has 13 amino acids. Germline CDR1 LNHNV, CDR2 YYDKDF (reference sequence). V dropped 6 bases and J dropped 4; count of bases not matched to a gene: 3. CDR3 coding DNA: TGTGCCACCAGGGGGACTAGCTTAGAGACCCAGTACTTC. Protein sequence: CATRGTSLETQYF. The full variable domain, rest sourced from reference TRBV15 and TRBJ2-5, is DAMVIQNPRYQVTQFGKPVTLSCSQTLNHNVMYWYQQKSSQAPKLLFHYYDKDFNNEADTPDNFQSRRPNTSFCFLDIRSPGLGDTAMYLCATRGTSLETQYFGPGTRLLVL.

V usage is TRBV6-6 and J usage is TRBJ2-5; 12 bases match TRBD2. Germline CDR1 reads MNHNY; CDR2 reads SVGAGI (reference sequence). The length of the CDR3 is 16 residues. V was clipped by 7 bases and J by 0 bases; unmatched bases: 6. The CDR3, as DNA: TGTGCCAGCAAACTAGCGGGGGGCTCGTACCAAGAGACCCAGTACTTC. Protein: CASKLAGGSYQETQYF.

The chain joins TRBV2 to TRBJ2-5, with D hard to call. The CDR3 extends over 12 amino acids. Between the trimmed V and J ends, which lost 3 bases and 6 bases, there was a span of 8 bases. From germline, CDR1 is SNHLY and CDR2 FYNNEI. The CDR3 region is CASSDLGKTQYF. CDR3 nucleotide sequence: TGTGCCAGCAGTGATTTGGGAAAGACCCAGTACTTC.

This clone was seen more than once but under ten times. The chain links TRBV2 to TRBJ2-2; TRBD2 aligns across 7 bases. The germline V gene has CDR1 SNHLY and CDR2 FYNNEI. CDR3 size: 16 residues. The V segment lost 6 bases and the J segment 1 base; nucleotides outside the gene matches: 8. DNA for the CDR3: TGTGCCAGCAGCTCCCCCTTAGCGGGGAACACCGGGGAGCTGTTTTTT. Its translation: CASSSPLAGNTGELFF.

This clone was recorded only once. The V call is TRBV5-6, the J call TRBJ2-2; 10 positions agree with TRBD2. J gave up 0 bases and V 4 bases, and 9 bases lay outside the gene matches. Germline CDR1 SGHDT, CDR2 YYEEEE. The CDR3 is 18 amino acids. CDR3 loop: CASSPLLAGYANTGELFF. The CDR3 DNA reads TGTGCCAGCAGCCCGCTACTAGCGGGGTACGCGAACACCGGGGAGCTGTTTTTT. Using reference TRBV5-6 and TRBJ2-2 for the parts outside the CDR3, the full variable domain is DAGVTQSPTHLIKTRGQQVTLRCSPKSGHDTVSWYQQALGQGPQFIFQYYEEEERQRGNFPDRFSGHQFPNYSSELNVNALLLGDSALYLCASSPLLAGYANTGELFFGEGSRLTVL.

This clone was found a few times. Here the CDR3 reads CASSPSRGANEKLFF. The CDR3 nucleotides are TGTGCCAGCAGCCCTAGCCGCGGGGCTAATGAAAAACTGTTTTTT. The chain employs TRBV7-2 and TRBJ1-4; unclear D gene. The CDR3 runs 15 residues. V was trimmed by 5 bases and J by 3 bases, leaving 13 bases between them. Germline V lookup: CDR1 SGHTA, CDR2 FQGNSA.

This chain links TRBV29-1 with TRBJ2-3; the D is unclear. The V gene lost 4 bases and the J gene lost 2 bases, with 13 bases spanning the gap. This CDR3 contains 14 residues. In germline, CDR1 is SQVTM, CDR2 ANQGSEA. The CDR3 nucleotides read TGCAGCGTTGGTTTGGGGTTACTCACAGATACGCAGTATTTT. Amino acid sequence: CSVGLGLLTDTQYF.